This is a list of T cell receptor beta chains from one sample in a study of blood T cell repertoires in COVID-19. Repertoires were generated with immunoSEQ multiplex PCR, while TCRdb's copy carries only in-frame clones and drops some. The sample records fewer than 300,000 clones, about nine tenths being singletons. Material: peripheral blood. Receptors were obtained from a woman aged 25 to 39 with COVID-19, enrolled during active disease. CDR3s include the opening cysteine and the closing phenylalanine or tryptophan. D genes are given only for firm matches. Clone size is shown for a subset of rows, as once, few, many or a class of expanded clone.

>TRBJ2-1|TRBD2|NA|TRBV9
TGTGCCAGCACCTGGCGGGAGGCACCCTACAATGAGCAGTTCTTC
CASTWREAPYNEQFF
>TRBJ2-7|TRBD2|NA|TRBV29-1
TGCAGCGCGACTAGCGGGAGAGGGGAGCAGTACTTC
CSATSGRGEQYF
>TRBJ2-2|NA|NA|TRBV29-1
TGCAGCGCTCGCTCTAGCGCGAACACCGGGGAGCTGTTTTTT
CSARSSANTGELFF
>TRBJ2-1|TRBD1|NA|TRBV27
TGTGCCAGCGGCCGGGACAGTGAGTTCTTC
CASGRDSEFF
>TRBJ1-6|TRBD1|NA|TRBV2
TGTGCCAGCAGTGAGCAGGGGGACTCACCCCTCCACTTT
CASSEQGDSPLHF
>TRBJ1-2|TRBD1|NA|TRBV27
TGTGCCAGCAGTCCCGGGACAGGGAATGCTAACTATGGCTACACCTTC
CASSPGTGNANYGYTF
>TRBJ2-3|NA|NA|TRBV15
TGTGCCACCAGCGGATTCAGGTTTTCCCTTAGCACAGATACGCAGTATTTT
CATSGFRFSLSTDTQYF
>TRBJ2-3|TRBD2|NA|TRBV11-1
TGTGCCAGCAGCTTACTAGCGGGAGGTATCGCAGATACGCAGTATTTT
CASSLLAGGIADTQYF
>TRBJ2-7|TRBD1|NA|TRBV2
TGTGCCATTCCGGGACAGATGTACGAGCAGTACTTC
CAIPGQMYEQYF
>TRBJ1-6|NA|NA|TRBV30
TGTGCCTGGAGTGTAAACAGTATGGAAAATTCACCCCTCCACTTT
CAWSVNSMENSPLHF
>TRBJ2-1|NA|NA|TRBV7-9
TGTGCCAGCAGCTTCGACAGGAGCCATTACTCCTACAATGAGCAGTTCTTC
CASSFDRSHYSYNEQFF
>TRBJ1-4|NA|NA|TRBV28
TGTGCCAGCACGGTACAGGCCAATGAAAAACTGTTTTTT
CASTVQANEKLFF
>TRBJ1-4|NA|NA|TRBV15
TGTGCCACCAGCAGAGGACGAGGGGAAAAACTGTTTTTT
CATSRGRGEKLFF
>TRBJ2-1|TRBD2|NA|TRBV6-5
TGTGCCAGCTTTAGCGGGAGGGCCGACAATGAGCAGTTCTTC
CASFSGRADNEQFF
>TRBJ2-3|TRBD2|NA|TRBV13
TGTGCCAGCAGCCCCACCGATCTAGCGGTTAGCACAGATACGCAGTATTTT
CASSPTDLAVSTDTQYF
>TRBJ1-3|TRBD1|NA|TRBV11-2
TGTGCCAGCAGCTCAATGGGACAGAAAGGAAACACCATATATTTT
CASSSMGQKGNTIYF
>TRBJ2-7|TRBD1|NA|TRBV2
TGTGCCAGTCGGGACAGGGCAAATTCCGAGCAGTACTTC
CASRDRANSEQYF
>TRBJ2-7|TRBD2|NA|TRBV5-4
TGTGCCAGCAGCTTGAGAATGACGGGACTAGCGGGCTCCTACGAGCAGTACTTC
CASSLRMTGLAGSYEQYF
>TRBJ2-3|TRBD1|NA|TRBV4-1
TGCGCCAGCAGCCCGGGACAGGGGGCAATTGAAGATACGCAGTATTTT
CASSPGQGAIEDTQYF
>TRBJ1-2|TRBD1|NA|TRBV19
TGTGCCAGTAGTCTCCGGGACAGGGCCTCAAGTACCTTC
CASSLRDRASSTF
>TRBJ2-7|TRBD1|NA|TRBV11-2
TGTGCCAGCAGCTTCTCGGACAGGACGGGGGAGCAGTACTTC
CASSFSDRTGEQYF
>TRBJ2-1|NA|NA|TRBV21-1
TGTGCCAGCAGGGACTTCAATGAGCAGTTCTTC
CASRDFNEQFF
>TRBJ1-1|NA|NA|TRBV12-5
TGTGCTAGTGGAGTACAGGAGAACACTGAAGCTTTCTTT
CASGVQENTEAFF
>TRBJ1-2|NA|NA|TRBV2
TGTGCCAGCAGTGCTCGGGAGAGAACCTCACTCTATGGCTACACCTTC
CASSARERTSLYGYTF
>TRBJ2-1|NA|NA|TRBV28
TGTGCCAGCAGTCCCCAGTCGCCAGGGGGGAATGAGCAGTTCTTC
CASSPQSPGGNEQFF
>TRBJ2-1|NA|once|TRBV12-1
TGTGCCAGCAGCTCCATTGCAGGGGGCCCTCGCCATGAGCAGTTCTTC
CASSSIAGGPRHEQFF
>TRBJ1-4|NA|NA|TRBV3-1/TRBV3-2
TGTGCCAGCAGCCAAGATCTTCCGGGAGGGCGGCATGAAAAACTGTTTTTT
CASSQDLPGGRHEKLFF
>TRBJ2-2|NA|NA|TRBV11-3
TGTGCCAGCCCCTCCGAAGGGGCGGAGCCGAACACCGGGGAGCTGTTTTTT
CASPSEGAEPNTGELFF
>TRBJ2-5|NA|NA|TRBV6-5
TGTGCCAGCAGTTACTCCCAGGGACAAGAGACCCAGTACTTC
CASSYSQGQETQYF
>TRBJ2-6|NA|NA|TRBV29-1
TGCAGCGTTCCGGGTGGGGCCAACGTCCTGACTTTC
CSVPGGANVLTF